What follows is one T cell receptor (beta chain) and its context. The data are from a study of CD8+ T cells in alopecia areata. Treatment given: oral pan-JAK inhibitor, 5-10 mg twice daily. RNA was isolated and reverse transcribed to cDNA, the sequencing template. TCRdb keeps only in-frame clones here, not all; method: immunoSEQ multiplex PCR. The data contain 150,000 to 200,000 clones, about 60% of them singletons. The sequence was collected from a human donor with alopecia areata. The sequencing used CD4+ T cells sorted from blood, collected at week 24, from a patient treated with tofacitinib.

The CDR3 loop reads CAWSRGGEQFF. The CDR3 DNA is TGTGCCTGGAGTAGGGGGGGTGAGCAGTTCTTC. This chain uses TRBV30 with TRBJ2-1; D is possibly TRBD2 (7 bases). Per the germline V gene, CDR1 is GTSNPN and CDR2 is SVGIG (reference sequence). Trimming left V 2 bases short and J 9 bases short, with 8 bases between. The CDR3 has 11 residues.